The TCR beta chain described here comes from a study of cytotoxic CD8 clonotypes in ibrutinib-treated CLL. This table comes from immunoSEQ multiplex PCR, and its TCRdb copy is limited to in-frame clones, with some not included. The sample carries some 150,000 clones, 76% recorded once. Sample: PBMCs, taken after 24 months of ibrutinib treatment. The TCR was taken from a human donor with chronic lymphocytic leukemia.

For the CDR3, the DNA is TGTGCCAGTAGAGTGGTGGGGCTCGGGAACACTGAAGCTTTCTTT. Translation: CASRVVGLGNTEAFF. The rearrangement uses TRBV19 and TRBJ1-1; perhaps TRBD1 as D (5 bases). The CDR3 is made up of 15 amino acids. Germline CDR1 is LNHDA and CDR2 is SQIVND (reference sequence). Deletions cut 6 bases from V and 1 base from J, with 15 bases between.